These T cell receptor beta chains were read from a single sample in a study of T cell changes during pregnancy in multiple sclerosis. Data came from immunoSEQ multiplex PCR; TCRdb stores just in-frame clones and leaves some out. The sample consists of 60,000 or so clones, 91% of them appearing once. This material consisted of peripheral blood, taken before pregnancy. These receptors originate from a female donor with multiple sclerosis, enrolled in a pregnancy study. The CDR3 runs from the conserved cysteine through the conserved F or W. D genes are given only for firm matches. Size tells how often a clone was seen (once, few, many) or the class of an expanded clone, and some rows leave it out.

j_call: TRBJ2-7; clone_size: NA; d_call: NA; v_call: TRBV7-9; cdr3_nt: TGTGCCAGCAGCCGTGCTGGGAGTTTCTACGAGCAGTACTTC; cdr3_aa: CASSRAGSFYEQYF
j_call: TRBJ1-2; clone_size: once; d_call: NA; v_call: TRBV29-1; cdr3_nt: TGCAGCGTTGTAATTGATGCGCCTTATGGCTACACCTTC; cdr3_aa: CSVVIDAPYGYTF
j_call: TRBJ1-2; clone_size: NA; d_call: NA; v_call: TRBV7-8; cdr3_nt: TGTGCCAGCAGCTTTGAGGGATTCTATGGCTACACCTTC; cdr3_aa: CASSFEGFYGYTF
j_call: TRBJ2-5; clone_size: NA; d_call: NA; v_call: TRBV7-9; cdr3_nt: TGTGCCAGCAGCCCGGGACTGCTCCCCCAGTACTTC; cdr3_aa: CASSPGLLPQYF
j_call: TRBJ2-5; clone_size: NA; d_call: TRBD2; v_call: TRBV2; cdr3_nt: TGTGCCAGCAGTCACAGCGGGGGGGCTTTAGAGACCCAGTACTTC; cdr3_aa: CASSHSGGALETQYF
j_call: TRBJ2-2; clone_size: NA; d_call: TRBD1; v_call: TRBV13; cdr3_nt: TGTGCCAGCAGCTCGACAGGGGCCGCCTCCGGGGAGCTGTTTTTT; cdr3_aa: CASSSTGAASGELFF
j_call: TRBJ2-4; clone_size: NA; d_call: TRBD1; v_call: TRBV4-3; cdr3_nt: TGCGCCAGCAGCCAGGCCGGGACAGAGGGAAACATTCAGTACTTC; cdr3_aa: CASSQAGTEGNIQYF
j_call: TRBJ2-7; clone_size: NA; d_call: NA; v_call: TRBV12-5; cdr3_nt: TGTGCTAGTGGTTCAGGGTCATCCTACGAGCAGTACTTC; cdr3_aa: CASGSGSSYEQYF
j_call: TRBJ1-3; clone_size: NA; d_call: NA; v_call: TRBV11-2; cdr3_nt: TGTGCCAGCAGCGTCGCAGCTGGAAACACCATATATTTT; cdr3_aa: CASSVAAGNTIYF
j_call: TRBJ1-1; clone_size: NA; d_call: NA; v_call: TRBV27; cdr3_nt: TGTGCCAGCAGCCCCAAGGGCAGGGGCCTTACTGAAGCTTTCTTT; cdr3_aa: CASSPKGRGLTEAFF
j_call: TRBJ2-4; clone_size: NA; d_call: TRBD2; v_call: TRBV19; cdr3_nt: TGTGCCAGTAGTGCGCTCTATGGGGGGGAGGGAGCCAAAAACATTCAGTACTTC; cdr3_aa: CASSALYGGEGAKNIQYF
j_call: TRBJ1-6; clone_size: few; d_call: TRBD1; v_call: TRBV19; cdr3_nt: TGTGCCAGTAGTATAGACAGGGGGAATTCACCCCTCCACTTT; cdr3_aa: CASSIDRGNSPLHF
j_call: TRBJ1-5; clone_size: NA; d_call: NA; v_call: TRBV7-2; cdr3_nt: TGTGCCAGCAGCTTAACTGGCAGGGACAATCAGCCCCAGCATTTT; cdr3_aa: CASSLTGRDNQPQHF
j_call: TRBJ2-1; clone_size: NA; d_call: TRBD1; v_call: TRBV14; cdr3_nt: TGTGCCAGCAGCCAAGCCCTGACAGGGACCTACAATGAGCAGTTCTTC; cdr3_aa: CASSQALTGTYNEQFF
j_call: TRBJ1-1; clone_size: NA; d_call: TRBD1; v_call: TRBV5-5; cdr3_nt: TGTGCCAGCGGACGGACAGGGAACACTGAAGCTTTCTTT; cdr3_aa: CASGRTGNTEAFF
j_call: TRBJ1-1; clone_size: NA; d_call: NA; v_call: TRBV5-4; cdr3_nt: TGTGCCAGCAGCTCCCCTGGGGGCAACACTGAAGCTTTCTTT; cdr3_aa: CASSSPGGNTEAFF
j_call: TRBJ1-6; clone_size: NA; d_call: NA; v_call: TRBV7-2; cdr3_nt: TGTGCCAGCAGCTTAGTGATAGGGGTCGCCCAGAATTCACCCCTCCACTTT; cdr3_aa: CASSLVIGVAQNSPLHF
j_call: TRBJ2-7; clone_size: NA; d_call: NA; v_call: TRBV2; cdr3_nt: TGTGCCAGCAGTGAGGCGGAAGCCTACGAGCAGTACTTC; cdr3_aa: CASSEAEAYEQYF
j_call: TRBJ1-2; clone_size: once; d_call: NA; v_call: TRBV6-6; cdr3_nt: TGTGCCAGCAGTCTAGAACTAGCTAACTATGGCTACACCTTC; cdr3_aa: CASSLELANYGYTF
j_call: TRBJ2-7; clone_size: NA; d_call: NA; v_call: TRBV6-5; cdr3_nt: TGTGCCAGCGCCGGGGTTGACAACGAGCAGTACTTC; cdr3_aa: CASAGVDNEQYF
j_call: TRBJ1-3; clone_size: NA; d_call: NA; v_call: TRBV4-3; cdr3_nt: TGCGCCAGCAGCCAAGAATTGGGCAACTCTGGAAACACCATATATTTT; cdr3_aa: CASSQELGNSGNTIYF
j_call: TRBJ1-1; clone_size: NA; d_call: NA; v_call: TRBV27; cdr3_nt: TGTGCCAGCAGTTTAGTCCTAGCAGGGGTGGGAAACACTGAAGCTTTCTTT; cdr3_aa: CASSLVLAGVGNTEAFF